This T cell receptor beta chain was recovered during a study of cytomegalovirus exposure and HLA in healthy donors. Overall study results and limits: Most of the TCR beta V segments (in an earlier analysis) were productive either about 87% or about 30% of the time.

Comments on this clone: The antigen is unknown.

The length of the CDR3 is 15 residues. V gave up 0 bases and J gave up 5 bases, with 12 bases separating them. Germline values: CDR1 SGHRS, CDR2 YFSETQ. 60 Vbeta and 13 Jbeta primers were used in PCR. The method was immunoSEQ multiplex PCR; TCRdb's version includes in-frame clones alone and lacks a portion of them. Of roughly 150,000 clones listed, roughly four fifths are singletons. The chain couples TRBV5-1 to TRBJ2-1, with a weak D call TRBD2 (6 bases). What was sequenced was PBMCs. This TCR derives from a male donor in good health and CMV-seronegative. The CDR3 loop reads CASSLAPGGNNEQFF. The CDR3 DNA reads TGCGCCAGCAGCTTGGCCCCTGGCGGGAACAATGAGCAGTTCTTC. Based on the CDR3 plus reference TRBV5-1 and TRBJ2-1, the full variable domain is KAGVTQTPRYLIKTRGQQVTLSCSPISGHRSVSWYQQTPGQGLQFLFEYFSETQRNKGNFPGRFSGRQFSNSRSEMNVSTLELGDSALYLCASSLAPGGNNEQFFGPGTRLTVL.